Presented here are 5 T cell receptor beta chains from one specimen sequenced in a study of blood T cell repertoires in COVID-19. TCRdb keeps only in-frame clones here, not all; method: immunoSEQ multiplex PCR. The sample contains about 230,000 clones, about 87% of which appear only once. The sample was peripheral blood. The source of these receptors is a man aged 30 to 39 with COVID-19, enrolled during active disease.

The J gene is TRBJ1-3, the V gene TRBV5-1; TRBD1 matches at 8 bases. The length of the CDR3 is 19 residues. V dropped 4 bases and J dropped 4; count of bases not matched to a gene: 19. Germline V lookup: CDR1 SGHRS, CDR2 YFSETQ. This CDR3 is CASSPGDRRVNPGGNTIYF. The CDR3 nucleotides read TGCGCCAGCAGCCCGGGGGACAGGAGGGTTAATCCGGGCGGAAACACCATATATTTT.

The sample holds one count of this clone. The rearrangement links TRBV27 to TRBJ2-1, with D perhaps matching TRBD1 (6 bases). CDR3 size: 15 residues. The germline gives CDR1 MNHEY, CDR2 SMNVEV (reference sequence). Trimming stripped 5 bases from V and 3 bases from J, with 14 bases between. CDR3 protein: CASSPKGVYYNEQFF. CDR3 in DNA: TGTGCCAGCAGTCCGAAGGGGGTGTACTACAATGAGCAGTTCTTC.

The chain joins TRBV3-1 (or the pseudogene TRBV3-2) to TRBJ1-2; weak D call: TRBD1 (6 bases). Germline loops: CDR1 LGHDT, CDR2 YNNKEL (reference sequence). V gave up 2 bases and J gave up 0 bases, with 10 bases separating them. The CDR3 is 15 amino acids. The DNA for the CDR3 is TGTGCCAGCAGCCAATTAGGGGGTCCTAACTATGGCTACACCTTC. Amino acid sequence: CASSQLGGPNYGYTF.

V gene TRBV7-6 combines with J gene TRBJ1-5; D is possibly TRBD1 (6 bases). CDR1 and CDR2 from the germline V gene are SGHVS and FNYEAQ. CDR3 size: 15 residues. Between the trimmed V and J ends, which lost 1 base and 1 base, there was a span of 8 bases. As DNA, the CDR3 is TGTGCCAGCAGCTTAGTACAGGGCAGCAATCAGCCCCAGCATTTT. Residues: CASSLVQGSNQPQHF.

This chain uses TRBV19 with TRBJ1-2; D is ambiguous. The germline V gene has CDR1 LNHDA and CDR2 SQIVND (reference sequence). Trimming pared 3 bases from V and 4 bases from J, leaving 15 bases between. The CDR3 extends over 15 amino acids. CDR3: CASSMTSPGGYGYTF. CDR3 coding DNA: TGTGCCAGTAGTATGACTTCCCCGGGAGGCTATGGCTACACCTTC. Filled out from reference TRBV19 and TRBJ1-2, the complete variable domain reads DGGITQSPKYLFRKEGQNVTLSCEQNLNHDAMYWYRQDPGQGLRLIYYSQIVNDFQKGDIAEGYSVSREKKESFPLTVTSAQKNPTAFYLCASSMTSPGGYGYTFGSGTRLTVV.